This TCR beta chain appears in the sequencing data of a study of CD8+ T cells in alopecia areata. Turning to the study itself: Treatment comprised oral tofacitinib, 5 to 10 mg twice daily, in treated patients.

The CDR3 runs to 12 residues. CDR1 SGDLS and CDR2 YYNGEE come from the germline V gene. V was trimmed by 0 bases and J by 12 bases, leaving 10 bases between them. Following extraction, RNA underwent reverse transcription to cDNA, which served as the sequencing template. Libraries were prepared by immunoSEQ multiplex PCR; TCRdb keeps only in-frame clonotypes and omits some of them. The sample records approximately 160,000 clones, less than 70% being singletons. Treatment here: oral pan-JAK inhibitor, 5-10 mg twice daily. As for this clone: Its antigen is undetermined.

Findings and caveats of the study: With just one nonresponder, it is still uncertain whether baseline CD8+ expansion relates to response.

V is TRBV9 and J is TRBJ2-1; D unclear. The source was CD4+ T cells sorted from blood, collected at week 24, from a patient treated with tofacitinib. The source is a human donor with alopecia areata. CDR3 region: CASSVEVGWQFF. In DNA form, the CDR3 reads TGTGCCAGCAGCGTAGAAGTGGGTTGGCAGTTCTTC.